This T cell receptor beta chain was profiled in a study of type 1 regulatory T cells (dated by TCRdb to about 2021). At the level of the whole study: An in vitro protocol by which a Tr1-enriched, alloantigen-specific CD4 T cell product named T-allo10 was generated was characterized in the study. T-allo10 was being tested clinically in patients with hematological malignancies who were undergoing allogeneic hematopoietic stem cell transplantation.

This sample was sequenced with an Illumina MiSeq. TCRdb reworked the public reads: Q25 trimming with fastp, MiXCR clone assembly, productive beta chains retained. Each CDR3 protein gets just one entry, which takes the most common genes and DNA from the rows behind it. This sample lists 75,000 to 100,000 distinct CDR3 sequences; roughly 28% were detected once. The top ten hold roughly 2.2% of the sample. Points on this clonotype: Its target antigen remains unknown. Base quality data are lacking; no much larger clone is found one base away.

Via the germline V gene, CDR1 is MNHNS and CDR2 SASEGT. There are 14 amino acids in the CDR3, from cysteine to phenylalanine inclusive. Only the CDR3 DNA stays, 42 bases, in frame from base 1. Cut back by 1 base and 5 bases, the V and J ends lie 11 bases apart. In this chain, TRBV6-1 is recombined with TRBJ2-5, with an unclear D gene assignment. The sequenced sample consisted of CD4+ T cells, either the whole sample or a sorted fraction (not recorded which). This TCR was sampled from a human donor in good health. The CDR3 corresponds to CASSEGSAAETQYF. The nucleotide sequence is TGTGCCAGCAGTGAAGGGTCAGCAGCGGAGACCCAGTACTTC.